The sequence of this TCR beta chain was determined in a study of cytomegalovirus exposure and HLA in healthy donors. The CDR3 is 13 amino acids. CDR1 is LNHDA and CDR2 is SQIVND in the germline V gene (reference sequence). Trimming took off 10 bases at V and 8 bases at J, with 15 bases between the two ends. PCR used 60 Vbeta primers and 13 Jbeta primers. Profiling relied on immunoSEQ multiplex PCR, and the TCRdb table lists in-frame clones only, not all of them. The table lists 150,000 to 200,000 clones, roughly 80% of them singletons. Study findings and constraints: In an earlier analysis, productive rearrangement rates for most beta V segments clustered near 87% or 30%. The authors later linked a missense DCLRE1C variant to TCR beta V- and J-gene trimming. A later analysis reportedly identified an Asian-associated ancestry cluster as carrying fewer N-insertions than the roughly 670-donor mean. Reports state that TCR beta sequences accurately predicted most subjects' HLA-A and HLA-B alleles.

On this clone: Its antigen is still unknown.

The J gene is TRBJ1-6, the V gene TRBV19, with unresolved D. This TCR was sampled from a man in his fifties or sixties in good health and CMV-seropositive. Sequencing used PBMCs. CDR3: CAISEGFDSPLHF. For the CDR3, the DNA is TGTGCCATTTCGGAGGGTTTCGATTCACCCCTCCACTTT.